The 18 T cell receptor beta chains below all came from one sample that was sequenced in a study of monozygotic twins with inflammatory bowel disease. TCRdb re-called the 5' RACE reads and gives one entry per CDR3 protein, without DNA. This specimen shows around 210,000 distinct CDR3 sequences; the ten leading clones hold less than 9%. The sample comprised blood. The receptors derive from a human donor with ulcerative colitis or Crohn's disease, or a healthy co-twin of an affected twin (not recorded which).

The chain carries TRBV14 and TRBJ2-7; the D call of TRBD1 rests on TCRdb alone, since no DNA is present to check it. This CDR3 contains 14 residues. Germline CDR1 and CDR2: SGHDN and FVKESK. The CDR3 sequence: CASSHRTAWYEQYF.

This sequence joins TRBV3-1 and TRBJ2-1; the D gene TCRdb calls, TRBD1, cannot be checked with no DNA. CDR3 length: 14 residues. Germline CDR1 reads LGHDT; CDR2 reads YNNKEL (reference sequence). This CDR3 reads CASSQFSASDKQFF.

The J gene is TRBJ2-5, the V gene TRBV6-6; TCRdb names TRBD2, which stays unverified in the absence of DNA. There are 14 residues in the CDR3. From germline, CDR1 is MNHNY and CDR2 SVGAGI (reference sequence). CDR3 residues: CASRPGLAQETQYF.

The chain is built from TRBV7-9 and TRBJ1-5; checking the TCRdb D call of TRBD1 is not possible without DNA. The CDR3 spans 12 residues. Germline values: CDR1 SEHNR, CDR2 FQNEAQ (reference sequence). This CDR3 reads CASSPQGGPQHF.

The V and J genes are TRBV3-1 and TRBJ2-1; the TCRdb call, TRBD2, lacks DNA for checking. The V gene's germline CDR1 is LGHDT and CDR2 YNNKEL (reference sequence). This CDR3 is 13 amino acids long. The chain's CDR3 is CASSHGTSGRQFF.

The chain combines TRBV6-1 with TRBJ2-2; TCRdb's D call of TRBD1 is untestable without DNA. This CDR3 contains 16 residues. Germline V gene data show CDR1 as MNHNS and CDR2 as SASEGT. The CDR3 spells CASSDAPGTGAGELFF.

The rearrangement links TRBV20-1 to TRBJ2-5; TCRdb lists TRBD2, though no DNA is available to test this call. The CDR3 is made up of 17 amino acids. CDR1 DFQATT and CDR2 SNEGSKA come from the germline V gene (reference sequence). This chain's CDR3 is CSAGLGLAGMYQETQYF.

V and J are TRBV20-1 and TRBJ1-1; no DNA is available, so the TRBD1 call from TCRdb remains unchecked. This CDR3 is built from 14 residues. Per the germline V gene, CDR1 is DFQATT and CDR2 is SNEGSKA (reference sequence). This CDR3 reads CSARPDRTDTEAFF.

This chain links TRBV5-1 with TRBJ1-2; TCRdb's D call, TRBD1, is unchecked because there is no DNA. The germline gives CDR1 SGHRS, CDR2 YFSETQ. The CDR3 has 14 amino acids. Here the CDR3 reads CASSLDPGRGGYTF.

V usage is TRBV6-5 and J usage is TRBJ2-2; TCRdb designates TRBD1, a call that cannot be tested without DNA. The length of the CDR3 is 13 residues. Germline CDR1 and CDR2: MNHEY and SVGAGI. The CDR3: CASSYRGSGELFF.

The CDR3 protein is CASSYKVGSPGEEQYF. The chain combines TRBV6-2 or TRBV6-3 with TRBJ2-7; absent DNA, TCRdb's TRBD1 call cannot be checked. CDR1 and CDR2 from the germline V gene are MNHEY and SVGEGT. The CDR3 runs 16 residues.

V and J are TRBV29-1 and TRBJ2-1; no DNA is available, so the TRBD2 call from TCRdb remains unchecked. Germline V gene sequence: CDR1 SQVTM, CDR2 ANQGSEA. CDR3 length: 13 residues. The CDR3 is CSGTSGPPNEQFF.

J is TRBJ2-7 and V is TRBV12-3 or TRBV12-4; without DNA, the TCRdb call of TRBD1 cannot be checked. The CDR3 is made up of 12 amino acids. The CDR3: CASSPGTRRQYF.

V gene TRBV7-2 combines with J gene TRBJ1-1. CDR1 is SGHTA and CDR2 is FQGNSA in the germline V gene. The CDR3 is 14 amino acids. The CDR3 reads CASSLSSLNTEAFF.

The chain couples TRBV7-2 to TRBJ1-4; TCRdb's D gene call, TRBD1, goes unchecked for lack of DNA. This CDR3 comprises 13 residues. Germline V gene sequence: CDR1 SGHTA, CDR2 FQGNSA. CDR3 in amino acids: CASSYGQEEKLFF.

The J gene is TRBJ1-5, the V gene TRBV12-3 or TRBV12-4. The CDR3 has 11 residues. CDR3 loop: CASSMGWAQHF.

The chain combines TRBV4-3 with TRBJ2-3; as DNA is missing, the TRBD1 call by TCRdb cannot be tested. The CDR3 runs to 16 residues. In germline, CDR1 is LGHNA, CDR2 YSLEER. CDR3 sequence reads: CASSHGTQRGTDTQYF.

The V gene is TRBV5-1, the J gene TRBJ2-3; TCRdb indicates TRBD1, and absent DNA this call remains unverified. The CDR3 runs 16 residues. In germline, CDR1 is SGHRS, CDR2 YFSETQ. CDR3 region: CASSPGTAKSTDTQYF.